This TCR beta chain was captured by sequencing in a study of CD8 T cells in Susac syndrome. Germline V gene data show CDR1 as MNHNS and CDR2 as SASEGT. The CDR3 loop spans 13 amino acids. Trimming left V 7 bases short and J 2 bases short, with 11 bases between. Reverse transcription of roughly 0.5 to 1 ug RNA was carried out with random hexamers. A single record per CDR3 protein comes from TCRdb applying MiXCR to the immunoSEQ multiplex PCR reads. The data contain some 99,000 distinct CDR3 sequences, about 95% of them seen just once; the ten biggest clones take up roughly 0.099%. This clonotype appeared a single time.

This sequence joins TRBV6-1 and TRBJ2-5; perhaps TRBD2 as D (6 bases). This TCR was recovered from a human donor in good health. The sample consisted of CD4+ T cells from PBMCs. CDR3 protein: CASNPGLQETQYF. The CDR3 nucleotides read TGTGCCAGCAACCCGGGACTTCAAGAGACCCAGTACTTC.